This T cell receptor beta chain is from a study of CD8 T cells in ankylosing spondylitis. Germline V gene lookup returns CDR1 SGHVS and CDR2 FQNEAQ. V was shortened by 2 bases and J by 2 bases, with 9 bases between the two germline ends. The CDR3 spans 14 residues. TCRdb re-called the 5' RACE reads with MiXCR, one entry per CDR3 protein. The sample shows around 490,000 distinct CDR3 sequences, approximately 5% of them seen only once. Findings and limits, study-wide: Disease-linked clones reportedly concentrated significantly in matched ankylosing spondylitis synovial fluid. A TCR beta motif of several highly homologous variants seemed to mark ankylosing spondylitis blood.

This clonotype has a count of ten or more. Its specificity is not known. V is TRBV7-8 and J is TRBJ2-5, with a possible D match to TRBD2 (6 bases). This TCR came from a male donor with ankylosing spondylitis. Material for sequencing was blood, either unsorted or a sorted T cell fraction (not recorded which). The CDR3 sequence: CASSLWGRQETQYF. CDR3 coding DNA: TGTGCCAGCAGCTTATGGGGGAGGCAAGAGACCCAGTACTTC.